This T cell receptor beta chain was observed in a study of cytomegalovirus exposure and HLA in healthy donors. Amplification used 60 Vbeta primers and 13 Jbeta primers. The assay was immunoSEQ multiplex PCR, and TCRdb's table has in-frame clones only and misses some. The sample lists 150,000 to 200,000 clones; around 80% were seen once. V lost 4 bases, J lost 4 bases, and 4 bases stayed unmatched. Germline CDR1 reads SGHNT; CDR2 reads YYREEE (reference sequence). CDR3 size: 16 residues. Regarding this clone: Other DNA sequences in this specimen translate into the identical CDR3.

The receptor's source is a woman aged 40 to 50 in good health and CMV-seronegative. The chain recombines TRBV5-4 with TRBJ2-2; the match to TRBD2 covers 13 bases. Sequencing was carried out using PBMCs. The CDR3 DNA reads as TGTGCCAGCAGCCCCGGACTAGCGGGAGTCACCGGGGAGCTGTTTTTT. Translated: CASSPGLAGVTGELFF.